Below, 20 T cell receptor beta chains from the same sample are listed, as sequenced in a study of blood T cells in healthy people across ages. A J-beta primer mix and a sample-barcoded 5' primer were used in a second PCR of about 6 to 12 cycles. TCRdb re-derived calls from the 5' RACE reads in MiXCR, one entry per CDR3 protein. This sample carries 650,000 to 900,000 distinct CDR3 sequences, 55% to 65% of them seen once, and the ten largest clones take roughly 25%. The sequenced material came from blood. The origin of the receptors is a man aged 25-40 years in good health.

This clonotype has more than one count but fewer than ten. The chain recombines TRBV7-3 with TRBJ2-1, with TRBD1 matching over 7 bases. The CDR3 contains 17 residues. V lost 2 bases and J lost 1; bases outside the gene matches: 8. Germline lookup yields CDR1 SGHTA and CDR2 FQGTGA. In DNA form, the CDR3 reads TGTGCCAGCAGCTTATCGGCCGGGACAGTTTCCTACAATGAGCAGTTCTTC. Translation gives CASSLSAGTVSYNEQFF. The whole variable domain, filled in from reference TRBV7-3 and TRBJ2-1, reads GAGVSQTPSNKVTEKGKYVELRCDPISGHTALYWYRQSLGQGPEFLIYFQGTGAADDSGLPNDRFFAVRPEGSVSTLKIQRTERGDSAVYLCASSLSAGTVSYNEQFFGPGTRLTVL.

This clonotype appeared a few times. V usage is TRBV29-1 and J usage is TRBJ2-7; no firm D call. The germline V and J ends were trimmed by 6 bases and 4 bases, with 19 bases remaining between them. Germline loops: CDR1 SQVTM, CDR2 ANQGSEA. The CDR3 has 14 residues. Written as DNA, the CDR3 is TGCAGCGTAGCTCTAGGCACAGCTTCGTACGAGCAGTACTTC. It is translated as CSVALGTASYEQYF.

The V gene is TRBV6-6, the J gene TRBJ2-7; 7 nucleotides line up with TRBD1. Judging by the DNA end, TRBJ2-5 fits better; the J call may be wrong. Per germline, CDR1 MNHNY and CDR2 SVGAGI (reference sequence). The CDR3 runs 13 residues. The CDR3 bases are TGTGCCAGCAGTTACAAGGGGGCGGAGACCCAGTACTTC. It encodes CASSYKGAETQYF.

The chain couples TRBV7-2 to TRBJ2-3; 9 bases are a match to TRBD2. V trimming: 1 base; J trimming: 7 bases; junction bases outside the gene matches: 9. The V gene's germline CDR1 is SGHTA and CDR2 FQGNSA. CDR3 length equals 16 residues. In DNA form, the CDR3 reads TGTGCCAGCAGCTTAGGTGGCGGGGGGGCCGCGAATACGCAGTATTTT. Amino acids: CASSLGGGGAANTQYF. Together with reference TRBV7-2 and TRBJ2-3, the CDR3 gives the full variable domain: GAGVSQSPSNKVTEKGKDVELRCDPISGHTALYWYRQSLGQGLEFLIYFQGNSAPDKSGLPSDRFSAERTGGSVSTLTIQRTQQEDSAVYLCASSLGGGGAANTQYFGPGTRLTVL.

This chain links TRBV27 with TRBJ2-7; 7 bases align to TRBD2. The V segment lost 7 bases and the J segment 2 bases; nucleotides outside the gene matches: 11. The CDR3 consists of 15 residues. Per germline, CDR1 MNHEY and CDR2 SMNVEV (reference sequence). CDR3: CASNPFAGATYEQYF. The DNA for the CDR3 is TGTGCCAGCAACCCTTTTGCGGGAGCTACCTACGAGCAGTACTTC.

This sequence joins TRBV6-6 and TRBJ2-2, with D uncertain. Trimming shortened V by 2 bases and J by 4 bases, and 5 bases separated the two germline ends. The CDR3 consists of 13 residues. Germline V CDR1 and CDR2: MNHNY, SVGAGI (reference sequence). CDR3 loop: CASSYGSTGELFF. DNA of the CDR3: TGTGCCAGCAGTTACGGGTCCACCGGGGAGCTGTTTTTT.

The chain recombines TRBV7-9 with TRBJ2-5; D unresolved. Germline CDR1 reads SEHNR; CDR2 reads FQNEAQ (reference sequence). Trimming shortened V by 10 bases and J by 5 bases, and 11 bases separated the two germline ends. This CDR3 is built from 11 residues. The CDR3 loop reads CATTSRETQYF. The CDR3 DNA follows: TGTGCCACCACCTCACGGGAGACCCAGTACTTC.

There are a few counts of this clonotype. A much larger clone lies one base from this, so it may be a read error. The V gene is TRBV28, the J gene TRBJ2-4, with TRBD1 identical over 9 bases. Germline V gene data show CDR1 as MDHEN and CDR2 as SYDVKM. This CDR3 comprises 13 residues. Trimming at V came to 9 bases and at J to 13 bases, leaving 13 bases not matched to a gene. The CDR3 nucleotides read TGTGCCAGTAATCTGGGACAGGGTAATGAGCAGTACTTC. Translated, it gives CASNLGQGNEQYF. Full variable domain (rest looked up from reference TRBV28 and TRBJ2-4): DVKVTQSSRYLVKRTGEKVFLECVQDMDHENMFWYRQDPGLGLRLIYFSYDVKMKEKGDIPEGYSVSREKKERFSLILESASTNQTSMYLCASNLGQGNEQYFGAGTRLSVL.

This clonotype was seen just once. The J gene is TRBJ1-1, the V gene TRBV28; D is unclear. This CDR3 contains 13 residues. V lost 3 bases and J 6 bases, leaving 11 bases between the germline ends. CDR1 is MDHEN, CDR2 SYDVKM, per germline. The DNA of the CDR3 is TGTGCCAGCAGTTTCCTTAGGAGAGCTGAAGCTTTCTTT. Encoded protein: CASSFLRRAEAFF.

The genes are TRBV6-1 and TRBJ2-1; D is perhaps TRBD1 or TRBD2 (5 bases each). V lost 1 base and J 4 bases, leaving 14 bases between the germline ends. Looked up from germline, CDR1 is MNHNS and CDR2 is SASEGT. The CDR3 is made up of 16 amino acids. CDR3 sequence reads: CASSEVEGRRYNEQFF. The CDR3 DNA follows: TGTGCCAGCAGTGAAGTCGAGGGGAGAAGGTACAATGAGCAGTTCTTC.

The gene calls are TRBV4-2 and TRBJ1-1, with D possibly TRBD1 on 5 matching bases. Germline loops: CDR1 LGHNA, CDR2 YNFKEQ. The CDR3 spans 17 residues. V was clipped by 1 base and J by 0 bases, with 15 bases between them. Here the CDR3 DNA reads TGTGCCAGCAGCCAAGGGTTTGTGGGGACTATGAACACTGAAGCTTTCTTT. Translated: CASSQGFVGTMNTEAFF.

Note on this clonotype: Possible read error: a much larger clone is one base away. The chain joins TRBV28 to TRBJ2-1; TRBD2 is a possible D gene (6 bases). This CDR3 contains 14 residues. Germline V CDR1 and CDR2: MDHEN, SYDVKM. V was cut by 8 bases and J by 3 bases, with 14 bases left in between. The CDR3 coding sequence is TGTGCCAGCGGGCGGGGCGACTTCTACAATGAGCAGTTCTTC. It yields the protein CASGRGDFYNEQFF.

This clonotype was detected a few times. The chain joins TRBV6-2 or TRBV6-3 to TRBJ2-7; a possible D gene is TRBD1 (6 bases). The CDR3 runs 16 residues. Germline V CDR1 and CDR2: MNHEY, SVGEGT. V was pared by 6 bases and J by 2 bases, with 20 bases between. In DNA, the CDR3 is TGTGCCAGCAGCCAAGTCAGAAGGGGGAATGCCTACGAGCAGTACTTC. Translated, it gives CASSQVRRGNAYEQYF.

The chain uses TRBV6-2 or TRBV6-3 and TRBJ2-5; D assignment may be TRBD1 or TRBD2 (6 bases each). The germline V and J ends were trimmed by 5 bases and 5 bases, with 12 bases remaining between them. The CDR3 sequence is 13 residues long. CDR1 and CDR2 (germline): MNHEY, SVGEGT. CDR3 sequence reads: CASSAGQWETQYF. CDR3 bases: TGTGCCAGCAGTGCGGGACAATGGGAGACCCAGTACTTC.

This clonotype was found a few times. This rearrangement joins TRBV5-1 to TRBJ2-5; D unresolved. This CDR3 has 14 amino acids. Germline CDR1 reads SGHRS; CDR2 reads YFSETQ. V dropped 1 base and J dropped 1 base, with 8 bases sitting between them. DNA for the CDR3: TGCGCCAGCAGCTTGCAAGGACCCCAAGAGACCCAGTACTTC. Translation: CASSLQGPQETQYF.

A remark on this clonotype: The junction departs from germline at one end; a sequencing error may be responsible. V is TRBV7-2 and J is TRBJ2-4; tentatively, D is TRBD2 (6 bases). Judging by the DNA end, TRBJ2-7 fits better; the J call may be wrong. The CDR3 sequence is 14 residues long. CDR1 SGHTA and CDR2 FQGNSA come from the germline V gene. CDR3 DNA: TGTGCCAGCAGCATAGCGGCCTCGGAGCACGAGCAGTACTTC. Translating it yields CASSIAASEHEQYF.

The chain joins TRBV7-9 to TRBJ2-1; D assignment may be TRBD1 or TRBD2 (5 bases each). CDR3 length equals 15 residues. V lost 5 bases to trimming and J lost 5 bases, with 16 bases between them. Germline V CDR1 and CDR2: SEHNR, FQNEAQ (reference sequence). CDR3 sequence reads: CASSQGPALNNEQFF. As DNA, the CDR3 is TGTGCCAGCAGCCAGGGACCAGCCCTGAACAATGAGCAGTTCTTC. Variable domain in full (rest from reference TRBV7-9 and TRBJ2-1): DTGVSQNPRHKITKRGQNVTFRCDPISEHNRLYWYRQTLGQGPEFLTYFQNEAQLEKSRLLSDRFSAERPKGSFSTLEIQRTEQGDSAMYLCASSQGPALNNEQFFGPGTRLTVL.

In its sample, this clonotype was seen once. The gene calls are TRBV12-3 or TRBV12-4 and TRBJ1-1; no clear D gene. V was clipped by 0 bases and J by 6 bases, with 14 bases between them. This CDR3 is built from 15 residues. The CDR3 loop is CASSLARAPGAEAFF. The DNA of the CDR3 is TGTGCCAGCAGTTTAGCACGGGCCCCCGGGGCTGAAGCTTTCTTT.

A few counts support this clonotype. This chain connects TRBV20-1 to TRBJ2-5; possibly TRBD2 for D (6 bases). The CDR3 totals 15 residues. Germline V gives CDR1 DFQATT, CDR2 SNEGSKA (reference sequence). Trimming shortened V by 4 bases and J by 5 bases, and 20 bases separated the two germline ends. CDR3 sequence (DNA): TGCAGTGCTACCGTTTGGGACTCCCGTCGGGAGACCCAGTACTTC. Translation gives CSATVWDSRRETQYF.

This clonotype was detected only a few times. The chain links TRBV6-2 or TRBV6-3 to TRBJ2-2; 7 positions agree with TRBD1. Germline V CDR1 and CDR2: MNHEY, SVGEGT. The V segment lost 5 bases and the J segment 4 bases; nucleotides outside the gene matches: 4. The CDR3 consists of 14 residues. The CDR3 bases are TGTGCCAGCAGTGGAAGGGACAGCACCGGGGAGCTGTTTTTT. Protein product: CASSGRDSTGELFF.